Listed below are T cell receptor beta chains from one sample, sequenced in a study of CD8 T cells in seronegative destructive rheumatoid arthritis. Measured with immunoSEQ multiplex PCR; TCRdb has only the in-frame clones, and not every one. Among hundreds of clones, more than 80% were seen once, and the ten largest hold about 20%. Sequencing used CD8+ T cells from blood. The receptor set was obtained from an older woman with seronegative destructive rheumatoid arthritis. Each CDR3 is given with its conserved first and last residue. The D gene is left open where the match is weak. Size is omitted from some rows. Given values are once, few, many or a class for expanded clones.

clone size	V gene	D gene	J gene	CDR3 protein	CDR3 DNA
.	TRBV29-1	.	TRBJ1-1	CSVRLNTEAFF	TGCAGCGTCAGGTTGAACACTGAAGCTTTCTTT
.	TRBV18	.	TRBJ2-3	CASSLGLEIPDTQYF	TGTGCCAGCTCATTGGGACTGGAGATTCCAGATACGCAGTATTTT
hyperexpanded	TRBV15	TRBD1	TRBJ2-7	CATSDRTGPYEQYF	TGTGCCACCAGCGACCGGACAGGCCCCTACGAGCAGTACTTC
.	TRBV27	.	TRBJ2-5	CASSFNGRLETQYF	TGTGCCAGCAGTTTTAATGGGAGGTTGGAGACCCAGTACTTC
.	TRBV4-1	TRBD2	TRBJ2-5	CASSQDSIAGVAETQYF	TGCGCCAGCAGCCAAGATTCGATAGCGGGAGTGGCGGAGACCCAGTACTTC
.	TRBV11-2	TRBD1	TRBJ2-7	CASSSRTGLLLEQYF	TGTGCCAGCAGCTCACGGACAGGGCTATTGCTCGAGCAGTACTTC
once	TRBV9	.	TRBJ2-3	CASSVAGQSTDTQYF	TGTGCCAGCAGCGTAGCAGGACAGAGCACAGATACGCAGTATTTT
.	TRBV21-1	.	TRBJ2-7	CASSPGLANHAYEQYF	TGTGCCAGCAGCCCGGGACTAGCTAATCACGCCTACGAGCAGTACTTC
.	TRBV7-9	.	TRBJ2-2	CASSRLTGTGELFF	TGTGCCAGCAGCCGACTGACAGGCACCGGGGAGCTGTTTTTT
.	TRBV29-1	TRBD2	TRBJ2-3	CSGRTSGFSTDTQYF	TGCAGCGGACGGACTAGCGGATTTAGCACAGATACGCAGTATTTT
.	TRBV4-1	TRBD1	TRBJ2-7	CASRGTGASQQYF	TGCGCCAGCAGGGGGACAGGGGCGAGCCAGCAGTACTTC
.	TRBV6-5	TRBD1	TRBJ2-3	CASSPTLGQQKEQYF	TGTGCCAGCAGCCCTACTTTGGGACAGCAAAAGGAGCAGTATTTT
.	TRBV5-1	TRBD2	TRBJ2-7	CASSSGTSGSSEQYF	TGCGCCAGCAGCTCCGGGACTAGCGGGAGTTCCGAGCAGTACTTC
.	TRBV28	TRBD1	TRBJ1-5	CASSFRTGRSNQPQHF	TGTGCCAGCAGTTTTCGGACAGGGAGGAGTAATCAGCCCCAGCATTTT
.	TRBV5-5	.	TRBJ2-7	CASSLAATYEQYF	TGTGCCAGCAGCTTGGCCGCGACCTACGAGCAGTACTTC
.	TRBV6-5	.	TRBJ2-5	CASSYPPETQYF	TGTGCCAGCAGTTACCCCCCGGAGACCCAGTACTTC
.	TRBV6-4	.	TRBJ1-3	CAGSEGTMESPSGNTIYF	TGTGCCGGCAGTGAAGGTACAATGGAGAGCCCCTCTGGAAACACCATATATTTT
.	TRBV5-5	TRBD2	TRBJ2-7	CASSSGGDPLAGGIYEQYF	TGTGCCAGCAGCTCCGGGGGAGACCCACTGGCGGGAGGAATATACGAGCAGTACTTC
.	TRBV27	.	TRBJ2-1	CASSLYNEQFF	TGTGCCAGCAGTCTCTACAATGAGCAGTTCTTC
.	TRBV7-9	.	TRBJ2-5	CASSLLEDRRGETQYF	TGTGCCAGCAGCTTATTGGAAGACCGGAGGGGAGAGACCCAGTACTTC
.	TRBV7-9	.	TRBJ2-1	CASSLRIGSYRRDNEQFF	TGTGCCAGCAGCTTACGGATAGGTAGTTATCGGAGGGACAATGAGCAGTTCTTC
.	TRBV30	TRBD1	TRBJ2-7	CACRTGASYEQYF	TGTGCCTGTAGGACAGGGGCCTCCTACGAGCAGTACTTC